This TCR beta chain was observed in a study of metastatic and nonmetastatic thyroid tumors. Study as a whole: Repertoire comparison spanned blood and tumor or nodule tissue of malignant and benign thyroid patients.

Prior to thyroid surgery, none of the patients had received any treatment. In this sample, this clone turned up many times. TCRdb called clones again from the PCR reads with MiXCR. This sample yields roughly 20,000 clones, of which about 30% are seen a single time; approximately 18% belongs to the top ten. There are 18 residues in the CDR3. Germline V gene data show CDR1 as SGHNT and CDR2 as YENEEA. After removal of 5 bases from V and 0 bases from J, the junction contained 13 bases not matched to a gene. The clonotype originates from a female donor with papillary thyroid cancer or a benign thyroid nodule (not recorded which). Some clones in this sample may be carry-over from other donors' samples. Sequencing was performed on blood. This sequence joins TRBV11-3 and TRBJ2-3; 8 nucleotides agree with TRBD2. CDR3 sequence: CASSPHRVAGSSTDTQYF. CDR3 sequence (DNA): TGTGCCAGCAGCCCCCATAGGGTAGCGGGGTCAAGCACAGATACGCAGTATTTT.